The 17 T cell receptor beta chains in this list originate from one sample, sequenced in a study of vaccination and CD4 T cells after COVID-19. The treatment was: approximately 11-day PBMC culture with coronavirus spike peptide pools or control peptides (ViraFEST assay). No antigen has been identified for these receptors. An Oncomine TCR Beta short-read assay was used to sequence the DNA from cultured CD4+ T cells. TCRdb redid the calling of the PCR reads with MiXCR, one entry per CDR3 protein. The sample lists some 25,000 distinct CDR3 sequences; about 56% were seen once. The material sequenced was CD4+ T cells from blood, cultured in vitro. These receptors were collected from a human donor who had recovered from COVID-19.

In DNA, the CDR3 is TGTGCCAGTAGTACAGGGTTCAACACTGAAGCTTTCTTT. Its protein product is CASSTGFNTEAFF. The genes are TRBV19 and TRBJ1-1; maybe TRBD1 (5 bases). V was clipped by 4 bases and J by 2 bases, with 8 bases between them. The germline V gene encodes CDR1 LNHDA and CDR2 SQIVND (reference sequence). CDR3 length: 13 amino acids.

This chain connects TRBV19 to TRBJ2-1, with 9 nucleotides matching TRBD2. This CDR3 has 15 amino acids. Trimming removed 1 base from V and 7 bases from J; junction bases left unmatched: 5. Germline loops: CDR1 LNHDA, CDR2 SQIVND (reference sequence). The CDR3 reads CASSIGAGGLNEQFF. For the CDR3, the DNA is TGTGCCAGTAGTATAGGAGCGGGAGGTTTAAATGAGCAGTTCTTC.

This chain links TRBV7-2 with TRBJ1-5, with TRBD1 matching 8 bases. Germline V lookup: CDR1 SGHTA, CDR2 FQGNSA. Losses at the gene ends were 5 bases for V and 6 bases for J; bases not matched to a gene: 9. CDR3 size: 15 residues. Written as DNA, the CDR3 is TGTGCCAGCAGCCGGGACAGGTCCCTCACTCAGCCCCAGCATTTT. Its protein product is CASSRDRSLTQPQHF.

The CDR3 DNA reads as TGTGCCAGCAGCAAAGGACAGGGGGTGAATCAGCCCCAGCATTTT. Its protein product is CASSKGQGVNQPQHF. This chain links TRBV21-1 with TRBJ1-5; the table's D call of TRBD1 was not tested on the DNA. TRBV21-1 is a pseudogene segment. This CDR3 region has 15 residues.

The V and J genes are TRBV28 and TRBJ2-7, with 7 bases fitting TRBD1. Germline V gene sequence: CDR1 MDHEN, CDR2 SYDVKM. This CDR3 is built from 15 residues. Trimming took 7 bases from V and 0 from J; bases not matched to a gene: 9. The CDR3 nucleotides read TGTGCCAGCAAGGGGGCGTGGGTCCTCTCCTACGAGCAGTACTTC. Its protein is CASKGAWVLSYEQYF.

V usage is TRBV24-1 and J usage is TRBJ2-1; TRBD1 matches at 10 bases. The germline V gene encodes CDR1 KGHDR and CDR2 SFDVKD. The CDR3 is 15 residues long. J lost 3 bases, V lost 4 bases, and 2 bases had no gene match. CDR3 DNA: TGTGCCACCAGTGACAGGGACAGGGGCTACAATGAGCAGTTCTTC. As protein: CATSDRDRGYNEQFF.

There are a few counts of this clonotype. CDR3 nucleotide sequence: TGCAGGGGGATAGGGGGCATGAACACTGAAGCTTTCTTT. The encoded protein is CRGIGGMNTEAFF. The chain employs TRBV20-1 and TRBJ1-1, with 7 nucleotides matching TRBD1. The CDR3 sequence is 13 residues long. From germline, CDR1 is DFQATT and CDR2 SNEGSKA (reference sequence).

The gene calls are TRBV20-1 and TRBJ2-1, with 12 nucleotides matching TRBD2. Losses at the gene ends were 6 bases for V and 6 bases for J; bases not matched to a gene: 6. CDR3 length: 14 residues. Germline loops: CDR1 DFQATT, CDR2 SNEGSKA (reference sequence). The CDR3 DNA sequence: TGCAGTGCCGCCGGACTAGCGGGACTCAATGAGCAGTTCTTC. Protein sequence: CSAAGLAGLNEQFF.

V is TRBV7-2 and J is TRBJ2-1; D may be TRBD2 (6 bases). The CDR3 covers 17 residues. Germline lookup yields CDR1 SGHTA and CDR2 FQGNSA. Trimming left V 4 bases short and J 0 bases short, with 16 bases between. The CDR3 region is CASSSTLAYSSYNEQFF. In DNA form, the CDR3 reads TGTGCCAGCAGCTCCACCCTAGCGTACAGCTCCTACAATGAGCAGTTCTTC.

This sequence joins TRBV7-2 and TRBJ1-1; 7 nucleotides match TRBD1. With 5 bases clipped from V and 0 bases from J, the junction kept 12 bases outside the gene matches. The CDR3 has 17 amino acids. Germline values: CDR1 SGHTA, CDR2 FQGNSA. The CDR3 is CASSTPAGGGLNTEAFF. The CDR3 DNA sequence: TGTGCCAGCAGCACCCCGGCAGGGGGGGGTCTGAACACTGAAGCTTTCTTT.

This clonotype appeared a few times. This rearrangement joins TRBV7-2 to TRBJ1-2; D is perhaps TRBD1 (6 bases). The CDR3 length is 17 residues. Deletions cut 0 bases from V and 7 bases from J, with 21 bases between. The germline gives CDR1 SGHTA, CDR2 FQGNSA. Here the CDR3 DNA reads TGTGCCAGCAGCTTAGCCCCCTGGGGGGGCGGAGGGAGTGGCTACACCTTC. Its protein is CASSLAPWGGGGSGYTF.

This clonotype was counted between two and nine times. J is TRBJ1-6 and V is TRBV6-5; no firm D call. The CDR3 has 15 amino acids. Germline loops: CDR1 MNHEY, CDR2 SVGAGI. V lost 0 bases and J lost 7, with 10 bases in between. The CDR3 nucleotides read TGTGCCAGCAGTTACTCTGGCAGGCCCAATTCACCCCTCCACTTT. Protein sequence: CASSYSGRPNSPLHF.

This clonotype is a singleton in its sample. This chain uses TRBV11-2 with TRBJ2-2, with 9 bases matching TRBD2. With 5 bases clipped from V and 3 bases from J, the junction kept 19 bases outside the gene matches. The CDR3 extends over 20 amino acids. In germline, CDR1 is SGHAT, CDR2 FQNNGV. CDR3 loop: CASSPTPDWREGVDTGELFF. The CDR3 coding sequence is TGTGCCAGCAGCCCTACCCCCGACTGGCGGGAGGGCGTCGACACCGGGGAGCTGTTTTTT.

This rearrangement joins TRBV27 to TRBJ2-2; D is possibly TRBD2 (5 bases). The CDR3 consists of 16 residues. Trimming pared 3 bases from V and 1 base from J, leaving 12 bases between. Per the germline V gene, CDR1 is MNHEY and CDR2 is SMNVEV (reference sequence). The CDR3 loop is CASSFPGRGNTGELFF. The CDR3 bases are TGTGCCAGCAGTTTCCCGGGTCGGGGGAACACCGGGGAGCTGTTTTTT.

This clonotype occurred a few times. The rearrangement joins TRBV6-1 to TRBJ1-2; 9 bases map to TRBD1. The germline CDR1 and CDR2 sequences are MNHNS and SASEGT. V shed 6 bases, J shed 7 bases, and the junction held 12 bases outside the gene matches. The CDR3 is 15 amino acids. The DNA for the CDR3 is TGTGCCAGCAGCCTCCATACAGGGGGCGCTTTTGGCTACACCTTC. Translation gives CASSLHTGGAFGYTF.

This clonotype was seen once. The chain uses TRBV20-1 and TRBJ1-4; 7 bases are a match to TRBD1. Germline assignment: CDR1 DFQATT and CDR2 SNEGSKA (reference sequence). Unmatched junction bases numbered 6, after V lost 6 bases and J lost 8 bases. CDR3 length: 12 amino acids. CDR3 DNA: TGCAGTGCCTGGACAGGTGGCGAAAAACTGTTTTTT. This codes for CSAWTGGEKLFF.

V is TRBV7-3 and J is TRBJ2-5, with a weak D call TRBD2 (6 bases). Trimming took off 8 bases at V and 9 bases at J, with 22 bases between the two ends. Germline V CDR1 and CDR2: SGHTA, FQGTGA. CDR3 length: 14 residues. The CDR3 DNA reads TGTGCCAGCGGCCCGGGTGTCGGGGGTGGGGCCCAGTACTTC. It yields the protein CASGPGVGGGAQYF.